A selection of T cell receptor beta chains follows, all from one sample in a study of T cells in localized non-small cell lung cancer. Sequencing was performed with immunoSEQ multiplex PCR; in TCRdb, only in-frame clones are kept and a portion is missing. The sample shows some 140,000 clones, roughly 90% of them seen only once. The material was peripheral blood, obtained before any cancer treatment. The receptors originated from a female donor aged 60 or older with stage I lung adenocarcinoma. CDR3s include the opening cysteine and the closing phenylalanine or tryptophan. Fields, in order: clone size, D gene, J gene, V gene, CDR3 protein, CDR3 DNA. A D gene is named only where the DNA matches it firmly. A row's size may be missing; if present it is once, few, many or a size class.

size: .; D: .; J: TRBJ2-1; V: TRBV7-8; CDR3: CASRPPTGQSAKNEQFF; DNA: TGTGCCAGCAGGCCTCCTACCGGGCAGAGTGCAAAAAATGAGCAGTTCTTC
size: .; D: TRBD1; J: TRBJ1-2; V: TRBV7-8; CDR3: CASSPDRDGYTF; DNA: TGTGCCAGCAGCCCTGACAGGGATGGCTACACCTTC
size: .; D: TRBD2; J: TRBJ2-1; V: TRBV7-3; CDR3: CASSVAGGPINEQFF; DNA: TGTGCCAGCAGCGTAGCGGGAGGCCCTATCAATGAGCAGTTCTTC
size: .; D: .; J: TRBJ2-6; V: TRBV7-3; CDR3: CASSLVGTGTGANVLTF; DNA: TGTGCCAGCAGCTTAGTTGGTACGGGGACTGGGGCCAACGTCCTGACTTTC
size: .; D: TRBD2; J: TRBJ2-5; V: TRBV9; CDR3: CASSVGGLAGGETQYF; DNA: TGTGCCAGCAGCGTAGGGGGACTAGCGGGAGGAGAGACCCAGTACTTC
size: .; D: .; J: TRBJ2-6; V: TRBV6-5; CDR3: CASRKDRLGANVLTF; DNA: TGTGCCAGCAGGAAAGACAGACTTGGGGCCAACGTCCTGACTTTC
size: .; D: .; J: TRBJ2-1; V: TRBV5-1; CDR3: CASRPSSGLPYNEQFF; DNA: TGCGCCAGCAGACCTTCGAGTGGACTCCCCTACAATGAGCAGTTCTTC
size: .; D: .; J: TRBJ2-7; V: TRBV7-7; CDR3: CASSLVPASAAYEQYF; DNA: TGTGCCAGCAGCTTAGTTCCCGCTAGCGCGGCCTACGAGCAGTACTTC
size: .; D: .; J: TRBJ2-7; V: TRBV6-5; CDR3: CASSSLDRPYEQYF; DNA: TGTGCCAGCAGTTCACTTGACAGGCCCTACGAGCAGTACTTC
size: once; D: .; J: TRBJ2-1; V: TRBV5-1; CDR3: CASSVGGLGAEQFF; DNA: TGCGCCAGCAGCGTGGGGGGGCTAGGCGCTGAGCAGTTCTTC
size: .; D: .; J: TRBJ2-7; V: TRBV7-2; CDR3: CASSLSPGAYEQYF; DNA: TGTGCCAGCAGCTTATCCCCAGGGGCATACGAGCAGTACTTC
size: .; D: .; J: TRBJ2-1; V: TRBV5-1; CDR3: CASSPEGLSSYNEQFF; DNA: TGCGCCAGCAGCCCCGAGGGGTTAAGCTCCTACAATGAGCAGTTCTTC
size: .; D: .; J: TRBJ1-5; V: TRBV5-6; CDR3: CASSLGRYSNQPQHF; DNA: TGTGCCAGCAGCTTGGGACGGTATAGCAATCAGCCCCAGCATTTT
size: few; D: .; J: TRBJ2-2; V: TRBV6-5; CDR3: CASSTRPPGGELFF; DNA: TGTGCCAGCAGTACCCGCCCGCCCGGCGGGGAGCTGTTTTTT
size: .; D: .; J: TRBJ1-1; V: TRBV28; CDR3: CASSLYLDSTEAFF; DNA: TGTGCCAGCAGCCTCTATCTCGATAGCACTGAAGCTTTCTTT
size: .; D: .; J: TRBJ2-2; V: TRBV7-3; CDR3: CASSSIGTLTGELFF; DNA: TGTGCCAGCAGCTCTATCGGGACTCTAACCGGGGAGCTGTTTTTT
size: .; D: .; J: TRBJ2-1; V: TRBV7-9; CDR3: CASSLYGSNIYEQFF; DNA: TGTGCCAGCAGCTTATACGGGAGTAATATATATGAGCAGTTCTTC
size: .; D: TRBD2; J: TRBJ2-2; V: TRBV28; CDR3: CASSPGGRGAGELFF; DNA: TGTGCCAGCAGTCCGGGCGGGAGAGGTGCCGGGGAGCTGTTTTTT
size: once; D: .; J: TRBJ2-1; V: TRBV19; CDR3: CASSTSLGQYNEQFF; DNA: TGTGCCAGTAGTACCTCCCTGGGACAATACAATGAGCAGTTCTTC
size: .; D: TRBD2; J: TRBJ2-1; V: TRBV11-2; CDR3: CASRTPGLAIASSYNEQFF; DNA: TGTGCCAGCAGGACCCCGGGACTAGCGATCGCGAGCTCCTACAATGAGCAGTTCTTC
size: .; D: TRBD2; J: TRBJ2-7; V: TRBV28; CDR3: CASLHQAGVINEQYF; DNA: TGTGCCAGCCTCCACCAAGCGGGAGTAATAAACGAGCAGTACTTC
size: .; D: TRBD1; J: TRBJ1-2; V: TRBV5-4; CDR3: CASSLPTGGIGYTF; DNA: TGTGCCAGCAGCTTGCCTACAGGGGGCATAGGCTACACCTTC
size: .; D: TRBD2; J: TRBJ2-3; V: TRBV9; CDR3: CASSVSGRVTDTQYF; DNA: TGTGCCAGCAGCGTAAGCGGGAGGGTCACAGATACGCAGTATTTT
size: few; D: .; J: TRBJ2-3; V: TRBV4-1; CDR3: CASSPLVGSLPDTQYF; DNA: TGCGCCAGCAGCCCCTTAGTCGGATCCCTCCCAGATACGCAGTATTTT
size: .; D: .; J: TRBJ1-2; V: TRBV5-4; CDR3: CASSLSAGPYGYTF; DNA: TGTGCCAGCAGCTTGTCAGCCGGACCTTATGGCTACACCTTC
size: .; D: .; J: TRBJ2-5; V: TRBV27; CDR3: CASSPWGSQETQYF; DNA: TGTGCCAGCAGTCCCTGGGGCAGCCAAGAGACCCAGTACTTC
size: .; D: TRBD1; J: TRBJ1-5; V: TRBV9; CDR3: CASSVAGQPNQPQHF; DNA: TGTGCCAGCAGCGTGGCGGGACAGCCCAATCAGCCCCAGCATTTT
size: .; D: .; J: TRBJ1-5; V: TRBV15; CDR3: CATSRESRNQPQHF; DNA: TGTGCCACCAGCAGAGAGAGCAGAAATCAGCCCCAGCATTTT
size: .; D: .; J: TRBJ1-2; V: TRBV9; CDR3: CASSVVADTNYGYTF; DNA: TGTGCCAGCAGCGTAGTGGCCGATACTAACTATGGCTACACCTTC